This T cell receptor beta chain was captured by sequencing in a study of glioma-infiltrating T cells. The study's findings and limits: Gliomas, especially low-grade, showed above-expected tissue-blood divergence; non-neoplastic patients showed below.

Trimming at V came to 8 bases and at J to 5 bases, leaving 11 bases not matched to a gene. The CDR3 consists of 15 residues. Germline loops: CDR1 LGHNA, CDR2 YSLEER. The sample holds a few counts of this clonotype. Its antigen is as yet unknown. The iRepertoire nested amplicon-rescue multiplex PCR amplified TCR alpha and beta CDR3s from RNA. TCRdb re-analysed the multiplex PCR reads in MiXCR, keeping a single row per CDR3 protein. This table has roughly 200,000 distinct CDR3 sequences, approximately 30% appearing once. Sequencing used glioma tissue, nonneoplastic brain tissue, or PBMCs (not recorded which). The clonotype comes from a human donor with low-grade glioma or glioblastoma, undergoing nonglioma brain surgery, or in good health (not recorded which). V is TRBV4-3 and J is TRBJ2-3; the match to TRBD2 covers 9 bases. The CDR3: CASGRLGGGGDTQYF. CDR3 bases: TGCGCCAGCGGACGACTGGGCGGGGGGGGAGATACGCAGTATTTT.